This T cell receptor beta chain was observed in a study of OX40 agonist ivuxolimab in advanced cancers. Clones were sequenced by immunoSEQ multiplex PCR, and TCRdb holds only the in-frame ones, with some missing. Among about 68,000 clones, approximately 83% were seen once, and the ten largest hold approximately 1.5%. The source of this sequence is an adult with an advanced solid tumor such as melanoma, head and neck, liver or kidney cancer. The sequencing here drew on CD4+ or CD8+ T cells sorted from blood, taken in a trial of the OX40 agonist ivuxolimab.

The CDR3 bases are TGCGCCAGCAGCTTGGAAGCAGGGGGAACTGGAAACACCATATATTTT. This gives the protein CASSLEAGGTGNTIYF. The chain employs TRBV5-1 and TRBJ1-3; 7 bases map to TRBD1. This CDR3 has 16 residues. V trimming: 0 bases; J trimming: 2 bases; junction bases outside the gene matches: 5. CDR1 is SGHRS, CDR2 YFSETQ, per germline.